A selection of T cell receptor beta chains follows, all from one sample in a study of blood T cell repertoires in COVID-19. Data came from immunoSEQ multiplex PCR; TCRdb stores just in-frame clones and leaves some out. The sample yields roughly 360,000 clones, around 84% seen once. Sequenced: peripheral blood. The source is a human donor with acute or convalescent COVID-19. The donor label of this sample is uncertain. Each CDR3 is given with its conserved first and last residue. D genes are given only for firm matches. Clone size appears in some rows only: once, few, many, or a class for an expanded clone.

j_call	d_call	clone_size	v_call	cdr3_aa	cdr3_nt
TRBJ1-5	TRBD1	few	TRBV9	CASSTGQGFQPQHF	TGTGCCAGCAGCACGGGACAGGGGTTTCAGCCCCAGCATTTT
TRBJ2-7	-	-	TRBV7-9	CASSLIGGYEQYF	TGTGCCAGCAGCTTGATCGGGGGCTACGAGCAGTACTTC
TRBJ2-7	TRBD1	-	TRBV7-9	CASSLGTGGSYEQYF	TGTGCCAGCAGCTTAGGGACAGGGGGCTCCTACGAGCAGTACTTC
TRBJ1-1	-	-	TRBV6-2/TRBV6-3	CASSYSTRGSDTEAFF	TGTGCCAGCAGTTACTCGACCCGGGGGTCGGACACTGAAGCTTTCTTT
TRBJ2-1	-	-	TRBV7-8	CASSTGQFSSYNEQFF	TGTGCCAGCAGCACTGGACAGTTCAGCTCCTACAATGAGCAGTTCTTC
TRBJ1-5	-	-	TRBV30	CAWSVSQGPQHF	TGTGCCTGGAGTGTATCACAGGGGCCCCAGCATTTT
TRBJ1-2	TRBD1	-	TRBV5-1	CASSQRTGGGYGYTF	TGCGCCAGCAGCCAACGGACAGGGGGGGGCTATGGCTACACCTTC
TRBJ1-1	-	-	TRBV12-3/TRBV12-4	CASRSPGQTEAFF	TGTGCCAGCAGGTCACCCGGACAGACTGAAGCTTTCTTT
TRBJ2-2	TRBD2	-	TRBV19	CASSRAGANTGELFF	TGTGCCAGTAGTAGAGCGGGGGCGAACACCGGGGAGCTGTTTTTT
TRBJ2-3	TRBD1	-	TRBV28	CASSLTGPDTQYF	TGTGCCAGCAGCCTGACAGGGCCAGATACGCAGTATTTT
TRBJ2-2	TRBD1	once	TRBV19	CASSTGQGRNTGELFF	TGTGCCAGTAGTACAGGACAGGGTCGTAACACCGGGGAGCTGTTTTTT
TRBJ1-5	-	-	TRBV10-3	CAISEQGGGNQPQHF	TGTGCCATCAGCGAACAGGGTGGTGGCAATCAGCCCCAGCATTTT
TRBJ2-1	TRBD2	-	TRBV18	CASSPSRGGSGNEQFF	TGTGCCAGCTCACCTAGCCGCGGGGGGTCTGGGAATGAGCAGTTCTTC
TRBJ2-3	-	once	TRBV6-5	CASSSGVARTQYF	TGTGCCAGCAGTTCCGGGGTAGCACGTACGCAGTATTTT
TRBJ2-2	-	-	TRBV19	CASSIPGKAPGELFF	TGTGCCAGTAGTATCCCGGGGAAGGCTCCCGGGGAGCTGTTTTTT
TRBJ2-2	-	-	TRBV24-1	CATGLSGGAAGELFF	TGTGCCACTGGACTGAGTGGAGGGGCAGCCGGGGAGCTGTTTTTT
TRBJ2-3	TRBD2	once	TRBV11-2	CASSPGTSGRETDTQYF	TGTGCCAGCAGCCCAGGGACTAGCGGGAGGGAGACAGATACGCAGTATTTT
TRBJ1-1	TRBD1	-	TRBV3-1/TRBV3-2	CASSQEKWGTVNTEAFF	TGTGCCAGCAGCCAAGAAAAATGGGGGACAGTGAACACTGAAGCTTTCTTT
TRBJ2-3	TRBD2	once	TRBV7-2	CASSLGQAGGLDTQYF	TGTGCCAGCAGCTTAGGGCAAGCGGGGGGGCTAGATACGCAGTATTTT
TRBJ2-3	TRBD2	-	TRBV20-1	CSASHPGLGSTDTQYF	TGCAGTGCTAGTCATCCGGGACTAGGTAGCACAGATACGCAGTATTTT
TRBJ1-1	-	-	TRBV5-4	CASSSKGDSKVFAEAFF	TGTGCCAGCAGCTCAAAGGGAGACTCAAAAGTGTTCGCTGAAGCTTTCTTT
TRBJ1-2	-	-	TRBV4-1	CASTTQEGIYGYTF	TGCGCCAGCACCACCCAGGAGGGGATCTATGGCTACACCTTC
TRBJ2-3	-	-	TRBV24-1	CATRDPSTDTQYF	TGTGCCACCAGGGATCCTAGCACAGATACGCAGTATTTT
TRBJ1-1	-	-	TRBV5-1	CASSSGTRKGGEAFF	TGCGCCAGCAGCTCAGGGACAAGGAAGGGCGGTGAAGCTTTCTTT
TRBJ2-7	TRBD2	-	TRBV4-2	CASSHPPTGTTSSYEQYF	TGTGCCAGCAGCCATCCGCCCACCGGGACTACCAGCTCCTACGAGCAGTACTTC
TRBJ2-5	TRBD2	-	TRBV5-1	CASSPAAGAGGQETQYF	TGCGCCAGCAGTCCCGCGGCGGGGGCGGGGGGTCAAGAGACCCAGTACTTC
TRBJ2-3	TRBD2	once	TRBV7-9	CASSLGTSGSVDTQYF	TGTGCCAGCAGCTTAGGGACTAGCGGGAGTGTAGATACGCAGTATTTT
TRBJ1-6	-	-	TRBV7-9	CASSPRGGPNSPLHF	TGTGCCAGCAGCCCCCGCGGGGGGCCTAATTCACCCCTCCACTTT
TRBJ2-2	TRBD1	-	TRBV14	CASSQRTGALNTGELFF	TGTGCCAGCAGCCAACGGACAGGGGCCCTGAACACCGGGGAGCTGTTTTTT
TRBJ2-1	-	-	TRBV30	CAWDPTSSSYNEQFF	TGTGCCTGGGACCCCACTAGCAGCTCCTACAATGAGCAGTTCTTC
TRBJ2-1	TRBD2	-	TRBV18	CASSPELAGGNNEQFF	TGTGCCAGCTCACCTGAACTAGCGGGGGGAAACAATGAGCAGTTCTTC
TRBJ2-7	TRBD2	-	TRBV6-5	CASSRGLAEYEQYF	TGTGCCAGCAGCCGTGGACTAGCGGAGTACGAGCAGTACTTC
TRBJ2-1	TRBD2	-	TRBV28	CASTLSGGGSYNEQFF	TGTGCCAGCACCCTCTCGGGCGGGGGGTCTTACAATGAGCAGTTCTTC
TRBJ1-4	TRBD1	-	TRBV5-1	CATRTGHENEKLFF	TGCGCCACCAGGACAGGGCACGAAAATGAAAAACTGTTTTTT
TRBJ2-7	-	-	TRBV5-1	CASTMGSSYEQYF	TGCGCCAGCACCATGGGGAGCTCCTACGAGCAGTACTTC
TRBJ2-4	-	-	TRBV4-2	CASSLTSQASNNIQYF	TGTGCCAGCAGCCTCACCAGCCAAGCTAGTAACAACATTCAGTACTTC
TRBJ1-2	-	-	TRBV28	CASSLSTTGNYGYTF	TGTGCCAGCAGTTTATCTACTACAGGAAACTATGGCTACACCTTC
TRBJ1-2	-	-	TRBV2	CASSAGDIRWDGYTF	TGTGCCAGCAGCGCCGGGGACATCAGATGGGATGGCTACACCTTC
TRBJ2-7	-	-	TRBV20-1	CSASYRYEQYF	TGCAGTGCTAGCTACAGATACGAGCAGTACTTC
TRBJ1-1	-	-	TRBV9	CASSALTGSSEAFF	TGTGCCAGCAGCGCCCTCACAGGGTCCTCTGAAGCTTTCTTT
TRBJ2-5	TRBD2	-	TRBV7-2	CASSWGTSGGQETQYF	TGTGCCAGCAGCTGGGGGACTAGCGGGGGCCAAGAGACCCAGTACTTC
TRBJ1-1	TRBD1	-	TRBV4-1	CASSQGRQGKNTEAFF	TGCGCCAGCAGCCAAGGACGACAGGGGAAGAACACTGAAGCTTTCTTT
TRBJ1-1	TRBD1	once	TRBV30	CAWSGGTAGDTEAFF	TGTGCCTGGAGTGGCGGGACAGCGGGAGACACTGAAGCTTTCTTT
TRBJ2-1	-	-	TRBV5-1	CASSLIRNTAYNEQFF	TGCGCCAGCAGCTTAATCCGGAATACAGCATACAATGAGCAGTTCTTC
TRBJ1-2	-	few	TRBV6-5	CATIIGAVANYGYTF	TGTGCCACCATAATCGGAGCGGTAGCTAACTATGGCTACACCTTC
TRBJ2-1	TRBD2	few	TRBV5-8	CASSPGTSGVHEQFF	TGTGCCAGCAGCCCCGGGACTAGCGGGGTCCATGAGCAGTTCTTC
TRBJ1-2	-	-	TRBV7-9	CASSKGVARMSSGYTF	TGTGCCAGCAGCAAGGGGGTAGCGCGGATGTCGAGTGGCTACACCTTC
TRBJ1-6	-	-	TRBV4-1	CASSQGGGLLYNSPLHF	TGCGCCAGCAGCCAAGGGGGGGGGCTCTTGTATAATTCACCCCTCCACTTT
TRBJ2-2	-	-	TRBV29-1	CSLVAGTGELFF	TGCAGCCTCGTGGCAGGCACCGGGGAGCTGTTTTTT
TRBJ2-1	-	-	TRBV7-8	CASSPPWGGLLNEQFF	TGTGCCAGCAGCCCACCGTGGGGGGGGCTTCTGAATGAGCAGTTCTTC
TRBJ1-2	TRBD1	-	TRBV6-5	CASSSPRQGYYGYTF	TGTGCCAGCAGCTCCCCCCGACAGGGGTACTATGGCTACACCTTC
TRBJ1-2	TRBD1	-	TRBV2	CAITRDRTNYGYTF	TGTGCCATAACCCGGGACAGGACTAACTATGGCTACACCTTC
TRBJ2-6	-	-	TRBV6-5	CASSQTGTGANVLTF	TGTGCCAGCAGTCAAACAGGGACTGGGGCCAACGTCCTGACTTTC
TRBJ1-2	TRBD1	-	TRBV4-1	CASSQGPGQGALGYTF	TGCGCCAGCAGCCAGGGGCCGGGACAGGGGGCGCTGGGCTACACCTTC
TRBJ1-1	TRBD1	-	TRBV6-2/TRBV6-3	CASSYFNRDRAFF	TGTGCCAGCAGTTACTTTAACCGGGACAGGGCTTTCTTT
TRBJ2-1	TRBD2	-	TRBV5-6	CASSLRTSGYNEQFF	TGTGCCAGCAGCCTGAGGACTAGCGGATACAATGAGCAGTTCTTC
TRBJ1-6	-	-	TRBV3-1/TRBV3-2	CASSGRGGNSPLHF	TGTGCCAGCAGCGGACGGGGGGGGAATTCACCCCTCCACTTT
TRBJ1-1	-	few	TRBV6-5	CASSYGVAGPEAFF	TGTGCCAGCAGTTACGGGGTGGCGGGACCTGAAGCTTTCTTT